These 11 T cell receptor beta chains were sequenced from one sample in a study of response to subunit inactivated influenza vaccine. A single record per CDR3 protein comes from TCRdb applying MiXCR to the RT-PCR reads. Of roughly 540,000 distinct CDR3 sequences detected, roughly a quarter appear once; the ten largest clones hold approximately 3%. This sample also belongs to another study, concerning T cells expressing NK-cell markers. From that paper: The cDNA for TCR beta came from 5'RACE template switching with UMIs.

This specimen consisted of CD4+ T cells sorted from PBMCs, obtained 11 to 12 days after vaccination. The source of these receptors is a man in his fifties or sixties who received an inactivated influenza vaccine.

J is TRBJ2-2 and V is TRBV5-1, with D perhaps matching TRBD1 (5 bases). The V end lost 2 bases, the J end lost 7 bases, and 15 bases lay between the germline ends. The CDR3 is 15 residues long. CDR1 and CDR2 from the germline V gene are SGHRS and YFSETQ. This CDR3 is CASSFSPGSGGELFF. CDR3 bases: TGCGCCAGCAGCTTTTCGCCAGGGTCGGGCGGGGAGCTGTTTTTT.

This chain connects TRBV7-2 to TRBJ2-2; 7 bases fit TRBD2. Per the germline V gene, CDR1 is SGHTA and CDR2 is FQGNSA. The V gene end was trimmed by 5 bases and the J gene end by 4 bases; junction bases not matched to a gene: 10. The CDR3 extends over 16 amino acids. The CDR3, as DNA: TGTGCCAGCAGCCCCCCGGGGAGGGTAGGCACCGGGGAGCTGTTTTTT. The encoded protein is CASSPPGRVGTGELFF.

The chain employs TRBV12-3 or TRBV12-4 and TRBJ1-4; D remains ambiguous. V dropped 4 bases and J dropped 6 bases, with 15 bases sitting between them. The CDR3 length is 15 residues. The CDR3, as DNA: TGTGCCAGCAGTTCTTTGGGGAGGACGGATGAAAAACTGTTTTTT. Translating it yields CASSSLGRTDEKLFF.

The chain carries TRBV2 and TRBJ2-3; D tentatively fits TRBD1 or TRBD2 (6 bases each). Germline V gives CDR1 SNHLY, CDR2 FYNNEI. This CDR3 comprises 14 residues. V was cut by 8 bases and J by 6 bases, with 18 bases left in between. CDR3 sequence (DNA): TGTGCCAGCGGAACAGGGAGGTTGGGGGATACGCAGTATTTT. As protein: CASGTGRLGDTQYF.

The chain couples TRBV19 to TRBJ2-2; TRBD2 matches at 7 bases. The CDR3 consists of 14 residues. Unmatched junction bases numbered 3, after V lost 6 bases and J lost 2 bases. Germline values: CDR1 LNHDA, CDR2 SQIVND (reference sequence). DNA for the CDR3: TGTGCCAGTAGAAGGGAGGGTAACACCGGGGAGCTGTTTTTT. Amino acid sequence: CASRREGNTGELFF.

The chain has TRBV6-5 and TRBJ2-6; D is ambiguous. The CDR3 consists of 15 residues. CDR1 and CDR2 from the germline V gene are MNHEY and SVGAGI. Between the trimmed V and J ends, which lost 4 bases and 3 bases, there was a span of 10 bases. CDR3 in DNA: TGTGCCAGCAGTTCGCCGGCTGGTGGGGCCAACGTCCTGACTTTC. Amino acid sequence: CASSSPAGGANVLTF.

This chain joins TRBV20-1 and TRBJ2-1; a possible D gene is TRBD2 (5 bases). This CDR3 is built from 13 residues. CDR1 and CDR2 from the germline V gene are DFQATT and SNEGSKA (reference sequence). The V gene lost 3 bases and the J gene lost 8 bases, with 14 bases spanning the gap. This chain's CDR3 is CSARTGVRDEQFF. The CDR3 bases are TGCAGTGCTAGGACCGGGGTCCGGGATGAGCAGTTCTTC.

This clonotype has just a few counts. This chain joins TRBV18 and TRBJ1-6; a weak D match, TRBD1 (5 bases). The CDR3 has 16 residues. The germline V gene has CDR1 KGHSH and CDR2 LQKENI. Trimming shortened V by 3 bases and J by 8 bases, and 17 bases separated the two germline ends. The CDR3 is CASSPNSGTAYSPLHF. CDR3 DNA sequence: TGTGCCAGCTCACCTAATTCCGGGACCGCCTATTCACCCCTCCACTTT.

This clonotype was recorded once. This chain connects TRBV28 to TRBJ2-3, with TRBD2 matching over 14 bases. J gave up 4 bases and V 4 bases, and 10 bases lay outside the gene matches. The CDR3 length is 18 residues. The germline V gene encodes CDR1 MDHEN and CDR2 SYDVKM. For the CDR3, the DNA is TGTGCCAGCAGTTCCCCCGGGACTAGCGGGGGAGGACCAGATACGCAGTATTTT. It encodes CASSSPGTSGGGPDTQYF.

This clonotype was picked up a small number of times. The chain links TRBV20-1 to TRBJ2-7; D not certain. CDR1 DFQATT and CDR2 SNEGSKA come from the germline V gene (reference sequence). Trimming took 3 bases from V and 2 from J, leaving 14 bases between them. The CDR3 is 14 amino acids. CDR3 region: CSASLPNPPYEQYF. Here the CDR3 DNA reads TGCAGTGCTAGTTTGCCCAATCCGCCCTACGAGCAGTACTTC.

This clonotype has more than one count but fewer than ten. The chain couples TRBV5-1 to TRBJ2-2, with a weak D call TRBD1 (6 bases). Germline V gives CDR1 SGHRS, CDR2 YFSETQ. V was clipped by 2 bases and J by 1 base, with 9 bases between them. The CDR3 totals 15 residues. CDR3 amino acids: CASSFQDRNTGELFF. In DNA, the CDR3 is TGCGCCAGCAGCTTTCAGGACAGGAACACCGGGGAGCTGTTTTTT.